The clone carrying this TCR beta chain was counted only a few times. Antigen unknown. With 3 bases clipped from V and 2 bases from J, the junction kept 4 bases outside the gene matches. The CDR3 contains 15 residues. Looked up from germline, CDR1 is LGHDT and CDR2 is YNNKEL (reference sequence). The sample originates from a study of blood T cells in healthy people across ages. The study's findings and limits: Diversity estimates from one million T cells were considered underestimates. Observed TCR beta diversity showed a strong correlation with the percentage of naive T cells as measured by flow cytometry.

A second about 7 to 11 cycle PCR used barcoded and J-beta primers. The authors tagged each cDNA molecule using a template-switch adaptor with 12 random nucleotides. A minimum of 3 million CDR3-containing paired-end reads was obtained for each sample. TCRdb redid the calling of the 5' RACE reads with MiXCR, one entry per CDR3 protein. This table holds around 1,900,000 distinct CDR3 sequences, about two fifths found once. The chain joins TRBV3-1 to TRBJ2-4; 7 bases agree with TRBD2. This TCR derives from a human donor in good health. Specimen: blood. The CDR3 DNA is TGTGCCAGCAGCCATGGCGGGGGTACCAAAAACATTCAGTACTTC. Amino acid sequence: CASSHGGGTKNIQYF.